The T cell receptor (beta chain) described here comes from a study of shared clonotypes between healthy human individuals. This clone occurred a few times. Antigen: not known. Study-level findings and limits: Sampling covered nothing but blood. Tissue TCR repertoires likely differ from those found in blood.

Assay: immunoSEQ multiplex PCR; the TCRdb copy retains only in-frame clones and omits some. Among 980,000 or so clones listed, 60% to 85% were seen once. CDR3 length: 14 amino acids. Germline V CDR1 and CDR2: SGHRS, YFSETQ. Trimming left V 4 bases short and J 7 bases short, with 17 bases between. This clonotype was sampled from a man aged 18 to 30 in good health. The chain has TRBV5-1 and TRBJ1-2; D might be TRBD1 (5 bases). The specimen sequenced was memory CD4+ T cells sorted from blood. This sample's subset: CD45RA-negative fraction. The CDR3 DNA reads as TGCGCCAGCAGCCCGGGGGGGAGATCGAGTGGCTACACCTTC. Protein sequence: CASSPGGRSSGYTF.